This T cell receptor beta chain came from a study of T cell changes during pregnancy in multiple sclerosis. Per germline, CDR1 SGHKS and CDR2 YYEKEE (reference sequence). CDR3 length equals 16 residues. V shed 0 bases, J shed 9 bases, and the junction held 11 bases outside the gene matches. The table came from immunoSEQ multiplex PCR; TCRdb's copy has only in-frame clones and leaves some out. The sample records about 89,000 clones, over 85% being singletons. This TCR was sampled from a female donor in good health, enrolled as a control in a pregnancy study. The material sequenced was peripheral blood, taken after pregnancy. This rearrangement joins TRBV5-5 to TRBJ2-1; 8 nucleotides agree with TRBD2. The CDR3 spells CASSLVATSVLAEQFF. For the CDR3, the DNA is TGTGCCAGCAGCTTGGTAGCGACTAGCGTTCTCGCTGAGCAGTTCTTC. Full variable domain (rest looked up from reference TRBV5-5 and TRBJ2-1): DAGVTQSPTHLIKTRGQQVTLRCSPISGHKSVSWYQQVLGQGPQFIFQYYEKEERGRGNFPDRFSARQFPNYSSELNVNALLLGDSALYLCASSLVATSVLAEQFFGPGTRLTVL.